Shown below are 28 T cell receptor beta chains from a single sample sequenced in a study of cytomegalovirus exposure and HLA in healthy donors. PCR primers comprised 60 Vbeta and 13 Jbeta primers. The data were produced by immunoSEQ multiplex PCR, yet TCRdb's version contains in-frame clones alone and is incomplete. Of about 130,000 clones detected, 66% appear once; the ten largest clones hold 1.5% to 2%. What was sequenced was PBMCs. These receptors were collected from a human donor in good health.

V and J are TRBV6-1 and TRBJ2-3; TRBD1 matches 9 bases. The junction had 6 bases not matched to a gene; V was cut back by 6 bases and J by 2 bases. Per the germline V gene, CDR1 is MNHNS and CDR2 is SASEGT. The CDR3 is made up of 15 amino acids. DNA of the CDR3: TGTGCCAGCAGGAACAGGGGGCACCCCACAGATACGCAGTATTTT. As protein: CASRNRGHPTDTQYF.

The chain joins TRBV18 to TRBJ2-1; 8 bases map to TRBD1. The CDR3 totals 14 residues. Losses at the gene ends were 4 bases for V and 8 bases for J; bases not matched to a gene: 7. Germline assignment: CDR1 KGHSH and CDR2 LQKENI. DNA of the CDR3: TGTGCCAGCTCACGGGTCAGGGGGCAAGATGAGCAGTTCTTC. Residues: CASSRVRGQDEQFF.

This chain joins TRBV19 and TRBJ2-2; 7 bases map to TRBD2. This CDR3 region has 15 residues. Germline trimming cut 7 bases from V and 5 bases from J; bases unmatched to any gene: 10. Germline CDR1 LNHDA, CDR2 SQIVND (reference sequence). Here the CDR3 DNA reads TGTGCCAGTACCGATCTAGCGGAGCCTACCGGGGAGCTGTTTTTT. It yields the protein CASTDLAEPTGELFF.

The chain joins TRBV29-1 to TRBJ1-6; the match to TRBD1 covers 8 bases. The ends lost 6 bases at V and 10 bases at J; junction bases unmatched: 8. This CDR3 contains 13 residues. The V gene's germline CDR1 is SQVTM and CDR2 ANQGSEA. The chain's CDR3 is CSVGTGGESPLHF. The CDR3 DNA follows: TGCAGCGTCGGAACAGGGGGTGAGTCACCCCTCCACTTT.

The gene calls are TRBV7-3 and TRBJ2-1; 9 bases match TRBD2. Trimming removed 3 bases from V and 6 bases from J; junction bases left unmatched: 6. The CDR3 length is 15 residues. Germline loops: CDR1 SGHTA, CDR2 FQGTGA. CDR3 residues: CASSFVGLAFNEQFF. DNA for the CDR3: TGTGCCAGCAGCTTTGTCGGACTAGCGTTCAATGAGCAGTTCTTC.

The rearrangement joins TRBV6-5 to TRBJ2-1, with D hard to call. With 7 bases removed from V and 6 bases from J, the gap between germline ends came to 16 bases. The CDR3 is 14 amino acids. CDR1 is MNHEY and CDR2 is SVGAGI in the germline V gene. The CDR3 region is CASTRSPMGNEQFF. Written as DNA, the CDR3 is TGTGCCAGCACGAGGTCTCCGATGGGCAATGAGCAGTTCTTC.

The chain combines TRBV9 with TRBJ2-1, with D maybe TRBD2 (6 bases). Germline V CDR1 and CDR2: SGDLS, YYNGEE. The CDR3 extends over 13 amino acids. Between the trimmed V and J ends, which lost 4 bases and 9 bases, there was a span of 14 bases. CDR3 DNA: TGTGCCAGCAGCTTAACCAGGGACTCTGAGCAGTTCTTC. The encoded protein is CASSLTRDSEQFF.

As regards this clone: The same CDR3 also results from other DNA sequences found in this sample. V usage is TRBV18 and J usage is TRBJ2-5, with D tentatively TRBD1 (6 bases). Trimming left V 0 bases short and J 1 base short, with 6 bases between. Germline V gene lookup returns CDR1 KGHSH and CDR2 LQKENI. This CDR3 spans 14 amino acids. CDR3 DNA: TGTGCCAGCTCACCACCGGGGGCCCAAGAGACCCAGTACTTC. Translated: CASSPPGAQETQYF.

The J gene is TRBJ2-1, the V gene TRBV5-1; D unresolved. Trimming cost V 0 bases and J 0 bases, with 10 bases left between them. CDR3 length: 16 amino acids. Germline loops: CDR1 SGHRS, CDR2 YFSETQ. The CDR3 is CASSLGGEGSYNEQFF. The DNA for the CDR3 is TGCGCCAGCAGCTTGGGCGGCGAAGGCTCCTACAATGAGCAGTTCTTC.

About this clone: Other DNA sequences in the same sample also yield this CDR3. The chain recombines TRBV18 with TRBJ1-4, with 7 bases fitting TRBD1. The CDR3 has 13 amino acids. V lost 4 bases, J lost 8 bases, and 4 bases stayed unmatched. Looked up from germline, CDR1 is KGHSH and CDR2 is LQKENI. The CDR3 is CASSRGQDEKLFF. In nucleotides, the CDR3 is TGTGCCAGCTCACGCGGACAGGACGAAAAACTGTTTTTT.

The chain carries TRBV5-1 and TRBJ1-2; D possibly corresponds to TRBD1 (6 bases). Trimming cost V 5 bases and J 6 bases, with 14 bases left between them. CDR3 size: 13 residues. Germline V gene sequence: CDR1 SGHRS, CDR2 YFSETQ. The CDR3 DNA reads TGCGCCAGCAGACATTACAGGGTTCATGGCTACACCTTC. Protein: CASRHYRVHGYTF.

The chain couples TRBV15 to TRBJ2-5; 12 bases line up with TRBD2. Germline CDR1 LNHNV, CDR2 YYDKDF (reference sequence). Trimming took 4 bases from V and 5 from J; bases not matched to a gene: 5. The length of the CDR3 is 15 residues. The CDR3 DNA follows: TGTGCCACCAGCACTCTAGCGGGAGGGCGGGAGACCCAGTACTTC. Translated: CATSTLAGGRETQYF.

This clone was detected only a few times. The rearrangement links TRBV6-4 to TRBJ1-5, with unresolved D. The germline CDR1 and CDR2 sequences are MRHNA and SNTAGT. The CDR3 runs to 13 residues. V was clipped by 5 bases and J by 0 bases, with 5 bases between them. CDR3 in DNA: TGTGCCAGCAGTTCCCATAGCAATCAGCCCCAGCATTTT. Protein sequence: CASSSHSNQPQHF.

This clone has only a few counts. J is TRBJ2-7 and V is TRBV27; 7 bases agree with TRBD2. The J segment lost 3 bases and the V segment lost 5 bases, leaving 7 bases of the junction unmatched. The CDR3 is made up of 14 amino acids. Per germline, CDR1 MNHEY and CDR2 SMNVEV (reference sequence). The CDR3: CASSSGAPNYEQYF. DNA for the CDR3: TGTGCCAGCAGTAGCGGGGCGCCCAACTACGAGCAGTACTTC.

The V and J genes are TRBV23-1 and TRBJ2-7; D is possibly TRBD1 (5 bases). TRBV23-1 is sorted into the ORF group, with uncertain function. Trimming left V 2 bases short and J 7 bases short, with 18 bases between. The CDR3 consists of 15 residues. The CDR3 DNA sequence: TGCGCCAGCAGTCAAAGGGGTGTAAGGAAAGGGGAGCAGTACTTC. Protein product: CASSQRGVRKGEQYF.

The CDR3 sequence: CASRRGLDVYTQYF. The CDR3 DNA sequence: TGTGCCAGCCGGAGGGGTTTGGATGTGTATACGCAGTATTTT. The chain is built from TRBV19 and TRBJ2-3; weak D call: TRBD2 (6 bases). This CDR3 is 14 amino acids long. V gave up 9 bases and J gave up 7 bases, with 20 bases separating them. Germline V gives CDR1 LNHDA, CDR2 SQIVND (reference sequence).

The chain employs TRBV2 and TRBJ2-5, with TRBD2 matching 12 bases. V trimming: 6 bases; J trimming: 12 bases; junction bases outside the gene matches: 11. Germline V lookup: CDR1 SNHLY, CDR2 FYNNEI. This CDR3 has 14 amino acids. The CDR3 sequence is CASRTSSGRAQEYF. CDR3 coding DNA: TGTGCCAGCAGAACATCTAGCGGGAGGGCCCAGGAGTACTTC.

This clone was found a few times. V gene TRBV7-3 combines with J gene TRBJ2-1; D is unclear. This CDR3 region has 15 residues. Trimming left V 3 bases short and J 1 base short, with 10 bases between. The germline CDR1 and CDR2 sequences are SGHTA and FQGTGA. In nucleotides, the CDR3 is TGTGCCAGCAGCTTCAAGCCGAAATCCTACAATGAGCAGTTCTTC. It yields the protein CASSFKPKSYNEQFF.

With respect to this clone: Other DNA sequences in this specimen translate into the identical CDR3. This chain connects TRBV19 to TRBJ2-7; 7 bases map to TRBD1. With 9 bases clipped from V and 0 bases from J, the junction kept 5 bases outside the gene matches. The CDR3 runs 13 residues. Germline CDR1 is LNHDA and CDR2 is SQIVND (reference sequence). CDR3 loop: CASRGQSSYEQYF. The CDR3 nucleotides are TGTGCCAGCAGGGGACAGAGCTCCTACGAGCAGTACTTC.

V gene TRBV28 combines with J gene TRBJ1-5, with D possibly matching TRBD1 (6 bases). Germline assignment: CDR1 MDHEN and CDR2 SYDVKM. The V end was cut by 5 bases, the J end by 9 bases, with 14 bases between. This CDR3 is built from 13 residues. The CDR3 is CASSTTARGPQHF. CDR3 in DNA: TGTGCCAGCAGTACCACCGCCAGGGGGCCCCAGCATTTT.

The J gene is TRBJ2-5, the V gene TRBV9; no reliable D call. Germline loops: CDR1 SGDLS, CDR2 YYNGEE. The ends were cut back, 3 bases at V and 2 bases at J, with 8 bases in the middle. The CDR3 runs 13 residues. This chain's CDR3 is CASSEPQQETQYF. The CDR3 DNA follows: TGTGCCAGCAGCGAGCCCCAACAAGAGACCCAGTACTTC.

The chain combines TRBV28 with TRBJ1-1, with TRBD1 identical over 8 bases. The CDR3 is 14 residues long. Germline loops: CDR1 MDHEN, CDR2 SYDVKM. V lost 4 bases, J lost 4 bases, and 5 bases stayed unmatched. The CDR3 region has the DNA TGTGCCAGCAGTTCGTTACAGGGGGTCACTGAAGCTTTCTTT. It specifies CASSSLQGVTEAFF.

A single count supports this clone. The V gene is TRBV10-3, the J gene TRBJ1-2, with 10 bases aligning to TRBD1. V gave up 7 bases and J gave up 4 bases; unmatched junction bases: 9. The germline V gene encodes CDR1 ENHRY and CDR2 SYGVKD. The CDR3 extends over 15 amino acids. CDR3 residues: CAINPGQGGSYGYTF. CDR3 nucleotide sequence: TGTGCCATCAATCCTGGACAGGGGGGAAGCTATGGCTACACCTTC.

The chain employs TRBV4-2 and TRBJ2-3; tentative D call: TRBD2 (6 bases). Trimming removed 0 bases at V and 6 bases at J, with 10 bases between. In germline, CDR1 is LGHNA, CDR2 YNFKEQ. The CDR3 covers 14 residues. In DNA form, the CDR3 reads TGTGCCAGCAGCCAAGACGGGAGAGCCGATACGCAGTATTTT. This encodes CASSQDGRADTQYF.

This clone was seen only once. This rearrangement joins TRBV27 to TRBJ2-1, with 10 bases aligning to TRBD2. CDR1 and CDR2 (germline): MNHEY, SMNVEV (reference sequence). The J segment lost 3 bases and the V segment lost 5 bases, leaving 4 bases of the junction unmatched. The CDR3 is 15 residues long. CDR3 region: CASSPWTSGYNEQFF. The CDR3 DNA reads TGTGCCAGCAGTCCTTGGACTAGCGGCTACAATGAGCAGTTCTTC.

This clone was counted a few times. The V call is TRBV2, the J call TRBJ1-5; unclear D gene. Germline assignment: CDR1 SNHLY and CDR2 FYNNEI. The ends were cut back, 2 bases at V and 0 bases at J, with 8 bases in the middle. This CDR3 comprises 15 residues. CDR3: CASSESGYSNQPQHF. Written as DNA, the CDR3 is TGTGCCAGCAGTGAATCGGGGTATAGCAATCAGCCCCAGCATTTT.

The CDR3 nucleotides are TGTGCCAGCAGCCTGCTCCCAGGAACCGGGGAGCTGTTTTTT. Its translation: CASSLLPGTGELFF. This chain links TRBV11-3 with TRBJ2-2; D uncertain. The CDR3 contains 14 residues. The V end lost 5 bases, the J end lost 5 bases, and 12 bases lay between the germline ends. The germline gives CDR1 SGHNT, CDR2 YENEEA. The full variable domain, in which reference TRBV11-3 and TRBJ2-2 provide the parts outside the CDR3, is EAGVVQSPRYKIIEKKQPVAFWCNPISGHNTLYWYLQNLGQGPELLIRYENEEAVDDSQLPKDRFSAERLKGVDSTLKIQPAELGDSAVYLCASSLLPGTGELFFGEGSRLTVL.

The chain uses TRBV7-9 and TRBJ2-5; a possible D gene is TRBD2 (5 bases). TRBJ2-7 explains the end of the DNA better; the J call may be wrong. The CDR3 loop spans 16 amino acids. Germline CDR1 is SEHNR and CDR2 is FQNEAQ (reference sequence). CDR3 nucleotides: TGTGCCAGCAGCCTGGGCCTCCGGGGAGACCCCTACGAGCAGTACTTC. Residues: CASSLGLRGDPYEQYF.